This is a list of T cell receptor beta chains from one sample in a study of T cell responses to AZD1222 COVID-19 vaccine. Sequencing used immunoSEQ multiplex PCR; TCRdb keeps in-frame clones, though not all of them. The sample includes 30,000 to 35,000 clones, about 84% of them seen just once. The sample here was peripheral blood, taken 28 days after the second AZD1222 dose. The receptors originated from an adult who received the AZD1222 COVID-19 vaccine. Each CDR3 is given with its conserved first and last residue. A D gene is named only where the DNA matches it firmly. Where a row states a size, it is once, few, many or the class of an expanded clone; other rows omit it.

.,.,TRBV6-5,TRBJ2-7,TGTGCCAGCAGTTACTTTGGACAAACCGACGAGCAGTACTTC,CASSYFGQTDEQYF
.,TRBD1,TRBV6-5,TRBJ1-2,TGTGCCAGCAGGGCTGGACAGGGGATTAACTATGGCTACACCTTC,CASRAGQGINYGYTF
.,TRBD1,TRBV6-5,TRBJ2-3,TGTGCCAGCACTTTACAGGGGGCCACAGATACGCAGTATTTT,CASTLQGATDTQYF
.,.,TRBV4-2,TRBJ2-1,TGTGCCAGCAGCCCGGGGGAGAGCTCCTACAATGAGCAGTTCTTC,CASSPGESSYNEQFF
.,TRBD1,TRBV6-5,TRBJ2-7,TGTGCCAGCGGCGACCGGGACAGACCTCCCTACGAGCAGTACTTC,CASGDRDRPPYEQYF
.,TRBD1,TRBV6-5,TRBJ2-7,TGTGCCAGCAGTTACTCGGGACAGACCTACGAGCAGTACTTC,CASSYSGQTYEQYF
once,.,TRBV9,TRBJ1-3,TGTGCCAGCAGCGTGCAGGCGTTCTCTGGAAACACCATATATTTT,CASSVQAFSGNTIYF
few,TRBD1,TRBV10-3,TRBJ1-2,TGTGCCATTGGGACAGGGACTTACTATGGCTACACCTTC,CAIGTGTYYGYTF
.,.,TRBV14,TRBJ2-1,TGTGCCAGCAGCCCCCAGGGTCGGATAAAGCAGTTCTTC,CASSPQGRIKQFF
.,.,TRBV19,TRBJ2-7,TGTGCCAGTAGTATCGGCAGGACTAAAATGGACGAGCAGTACTTC,CASSIGRTKMDEQYF
.,.,TRBV18,TRBJ2-3,TGTGCCAGCTCACCACGGTTTGAGACAGATACGCAGTATTTT,CASSPRFETDTQYF
.,TRBD1,TRBV6-5,TRBJ2-1,TGTGCCAGCAGTTACTCGAGACAGGGCGGCGATGAGCAGTTCTTC,CASSYSRQGGDEQFF
.,.,TRBV18,TRBJ2-5,TGTGCCAGCTCATTACTCGGGGAGACCCAGTACTTC,CASSLLGETQYF
.,.,TRBV11-2,TRBJ2-3,TGTGCCAGCAGCCGACTAGCAGATACGCAGTATTTT,CASSRLADTQYF
.,TRBD1,TRBV5-1,TRBJ1-2,TGCGCCAGCAGCTTTGGGGGACAGGGCTCCCTTAACTATGGCTACACCTTC,CASSFGGQGSLNYGYTF
.,.,TRBV7-8,TRBJ2-2,TGTGCCAGCAGCCGAGAGCTGGCAGAGAACACCGGGGAGCTGTTTTTT,CASSRELAENTGELFF
.,TRBD2,TRBV18,TRBJ2-3,TGTGCCAGCTCACCTAGCGGGGGGGCTTTTGGCACAGATACGCAGTATTTT,CASSPSGGAFGTDTQYF
once,.,TRBV6-5,TRBJ2-1,TGTGCCAGCAGTTACTCCTCCCAGGTTTACTACAATGAGCAGTTCTTC,CASSYSSQVYYNEQFF
.,.,TRBV6-5,TRBJ2-1,TGTGCCAGCAGTCCAACAGGGTTTGAGCAGTTCTTC,CASSPTGFEQFF
.,TRBD1,TRBV3-1/TRBV3-2,TRBJ2-5,TGTGCCAGCAGCCAAGATCTGTCAGGGGGCGGACGGGAGACCCAGTACTTC,CASSQDLSGGGRETQYF
.,.,TRBV11-1,TRBJ1-2,TGTGCCAGCAGTCAAAATGAGGTCTATGGCTACACCTTC,CASSQNEVYGYTF
few,.,TRBV2,TRBJ1-2,TGTGCCAGCAGTAGGGGAGGCTCCATAGCTAACTATGGCTACACCTTC,CASSRGGSIANYGYTF
.,.,TRBV2,TRBJ1-3,TGTGCCAGCAGTGAGGGCAGCTCTGGAAACACCATATATTTT,CASSEGSSGNTIYF
.,TRBD1,TRBV9,TRBJ2-3,TGTGCCAGCAGCACGACAGGGGTTACGTCAGATACGCAGTATTTT,CASSTTGVTSDTQYF
.,.,TRBV7-3,TRBJ1-1,TGTGCCAGCAGCTCAACTCACAACACTGAAGCTTTCTTT,CASSSTHNTEAFF
.,TRBD1,TRBV5-1,TRBJ2-3,TGCGCCAGCAGCAAGACAGGGGTCACAGATACGCAGTATTTT,CASSKTGVTDTQYF
.,.,TRBV7-6,TRBJ2-2,TGTGCCAGCACCTTGGGAGGGGGAGCAAACACCGGGGAGCTGTTTTTT,CASTLGGGANTGELFF
.,.,TRBV7-8,TRBJ1-3,TGTGCCAGCAGCTTAAAGGCGGACTCTTTCTCTGGAAACACCATATATTTT,CASSLKADSFSGNTIYF
.,TRBD1,TRBV4-2,TRBJ1-2,TGTGCCAGCAGCCAGATGGACAGGGAATTTAGCTACACCTTC,CASSQMDREFSYTF
.,.,TRBV18,TRBJ1-5,TGTGCCAGCTCGGAACGGGGCACTCAGCCCCAGCATTTT,CASSERGTQPQHF
.,.,TRBV15,TRBJ1-2,TGTGCCACCAGCAGAGATAGGGGGGCCTACACCTTC,CATSRDRGAYTF
.,TRBD1,TRBV4-3,TRBJ1-4,TGCGCCAGCAGCCGCCAACAGGGGGCTCTTGAAAAACTGTTTTTT,CASSRQQGALEKLFF
.,.,TRBV1,TRBJ1-1,TGCACCAGCAGCCCGCCTTTGGACAGGGGTTCTATCATGTCGAACACTGAAGCTTTCTTT,CTSSPPLDRGSIMSNTEAFF
once,.,TRBV18,TRBJ2-3,TGTGCCAGCTCCACGGGGGGCACAGATACGCAGTATTTT,CASSTGGTDTQYF
.,.,TRBV18,TRBJ2-3,TGTGCCAGCTCACCGTGGAAAGGGGGCACAGATACGCAGTATTTT,CASSPWKGGTDTQYF
.,.,TRBV5-1,TRBJ1-6,TGCGCCAGCAGCTTGACCCAGGGGCCTACCCTCCACTTT,CASSLTQGPTLHF
.,TRBD2,TRBV19,TRBJ2-1,TGTGCCAGTAACACGGGAGGGCCCTACAATGAGCAGTTCTTC,CASNTGGPYNEQFF
.,TRBD2,TRBV6-5,TRBJ2-3,TGTGCCAGCAGTCCCAGCGGGGCCACAGATACGCAGTATTTT,CASSPSGATDTQYF
.,TRBD1,TRBV5-1,TRBJ2-3,TGCGCCAGCAGCTCCGGACAGGGAACGGTGGGCACAGATACGCAGTATTTT,CASSSGQGTVGTDTQYF
.,TRBD1,TRBV10-3,TRBJ1-5,TGTGCCATCAGTCAGGGGGGGGCGGCCCAGCATTTT,CAISQGGAAQHF
few,.,TRBV5-5,TRBJ2-6,TGTGCCAGCACCCTCGACACCTCTGGGGCCAACGTCCTGACTTTC,CASTLDTSGANVLTF
.,.,TRBV24-1,TRBJ1-3,TGTGCCACCAGTGATTTACGCTCTGGAAACACCATATATTTT,CATSDLRSGNTIYF
.,.,TRBV10-3,TRBJ2-7,TGTGCCGTCGGACTCAACTACGAGCAGTACTTC,CAVGLNYEQYF
.,TRBD1,TRBV14,TRBJ2-7,TGTGCCAGCAGCCAGGGACAGGGATTCCCCTACGAGCAGTACTTC,CASSQGQGFPYEQYF
once,.,TRBV27,TRBJ1-1,TGTGCCAGCAGTGGCGAGCTGGGCACTGAAGCTTTCTTT,CASSGELGTEAFF
.,.,TRBV18,TRBJ2-5,TGTGCCAGCTCACCGTCCACTAGTGGGGAGACCCAGTACTTC,CASSPSTSGETQYF
.,TRBD2,TRBV6-5,TRBJ2-7,TGTGCCAGCAGTTACGTGCCTAGCGGTAGCTCCTACGAGCAGTACTTC,CASSYVPSGSSYEQYF
.,TRBD2,TRBV7-9,TRBJ2-1,TGTGCCAGCAGCCCCCAGGGACTATCGAGCTCCTACAATGAGCAGTTCTTC,CASSPQGLSSSYNEQFF
.,TRBD2,TRBV3-1/TRBV3-2,TRBJ2-1,TGTGCCAGCAGCCTTCGGGAGGGCGTGGCGGATGAGCAGTTCTTC,CASSLREGVADEQFF
.,.,TRBV6-5,TRBJ1-1,TGTGCCAGCAGTTACTTTCCGGGCACGAACACTGAAGCTTTCTTT,CASSYFPGTNTEAFF
few,.,TRBV4-1,TRBJ2-1,TGCGCCAGCAGCCAAGGGTCTAGTCTTCCCAATGAGCAGTTCTTC,CASSQGSSLPNEQFF
few,.,TRBV6-5,TRBJ1-2,TGTGCCAGCAGTTACTCGACTTCAGGAGGTGGCTACACCTTC,CASSYSTSGGGYTF